The clone carrying this T cell receptor beta chain was counted at least ten times. Its antigen is unknown. V lost 0 bases and J lost 6; bases outside the gene matches: 6. This CDR3 spans 15 amino acids. Germline V gene lookup returns CDR1 SGHRS and CDR2 YFSETQ. These data belong to a study of blood T cells in healthy people across ages. Alongside a J-beta primer mix, a sample-barcoded 5' primer served in a second PCR lasting 7 to 11 cycles. Every individual sample yielded 3 million or more paired-end reads (each containing CDR3). TCRdb re-called the 5' RACE reads through MiXCR, storing one row per CDR3 protein. The sample consists of about 680,000 distinct CDR3 sequences, over 45% of them appearing once. Study-level results: Older age coincided with a roughly linear decline in TCR beta diversity per million T cells. More naive CD4+ cells and higher diversity were found in long-lived than in aged donors.

The sample taken for sequencing was blood. The receptor's source is a woman aged 60-70 years in good health. The chain uses TRBV5-1 and TRBJ2-1; 7 bases fit TRBD2. The CDR3 sequence is CASSLGSWTSNEQFF. CDR3 DNA: TGCGCCAGCAGCTTGGGTTCGTGGACTAGCAATGAGCAGTTCTTC.